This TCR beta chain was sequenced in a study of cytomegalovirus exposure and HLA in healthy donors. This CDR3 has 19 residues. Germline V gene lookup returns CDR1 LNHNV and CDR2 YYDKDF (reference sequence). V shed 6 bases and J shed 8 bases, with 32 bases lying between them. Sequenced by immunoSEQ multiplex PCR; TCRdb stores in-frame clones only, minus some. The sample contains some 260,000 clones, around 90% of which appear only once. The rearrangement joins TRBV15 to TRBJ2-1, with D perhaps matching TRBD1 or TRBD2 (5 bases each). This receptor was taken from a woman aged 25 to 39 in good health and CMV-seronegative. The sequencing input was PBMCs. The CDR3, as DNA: TGTGCCACCAGTCGACAAGGACGGGGCAAATCCCAAGTATCATATGAGCAGTTCTTC. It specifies CATSRQGRGKSQVSYEQFF.